This passage covers 26 T cell receptor beta chains from one sample sequenced in a study of spatial heterogeneity in lung cancer. A single record per CDR3 protein comes from TCRdb applying MiXCR to the 5' RACE reads. The sample contains approximately 50,000 distinct CDR3 sequences, less than 9.5% of which appear only once. Time point described: blood at routine non-recurrence follow-up after resection. Material for sequencing was whole RNA from tumor, nontumor lung or frozen PBMC, left unsorted. This specimen was PBMCs, taken at follow-up. The receptors were sampled from a female donor with early-stage non-small cell lung cancer.

This clonotype was detected only a few times. A clone one base away is much larger, so this may be a read error. The chain is built from TRBV3-1 and TRBJ2-7, with 7 bases that match TRBD1. Germline V gene sequence: CDR1 LGHDT, CDR2 YNNKEL (reference sequence). CDR3 length equals 13 residues. Unmatched junction bases numbered 2, after V lost 5 bases and J lost 1 base. The CDR3 nucleotides are TGTGCCAGCAGCTCGGGACAGTCCTACGAGCAGTACTTC. The encoded protein is CASSSGQSYEQYF.

The sample holds a few counts of this clonotype. This rearrangement joins TRBV18 to TRBJ1-2; 7 bases map to TRBD1. The CDR3 is 16 amino acids. V shed 4 bases, J shed 6 bases, and the junction held 14 bases outside the gene matches. CDR1 and CDR2 from the germline V gene are KGHSH and LQKENI. The CDR3 protein is CASSLQKTGLWDGYTF. Here the CDR3 DNA reads TGTGCCAGCTCACTCCAAAAGACAGGGCTCTGGGATGGCTACACCTTC.

In its sample, this clonotype was seen many times. The rearrangement links TRBV7-2 to TRBJ2-7; D ambiguous. The V end lost 5 bases, the J end lost 5 bases, and 7 bases lay between the germline ends. Germline V gives CDR1 SGHTA, CDR2 FQGNSA. The CDR3 extends over 11 amino acids. The CDR3 DNA reads TGTGCCAGCAGCCCGGTAAACGAGCAGTACTTC. This gives the protein CASSPVNEQYF.

At least ten counts were recorded for this clonotype. The chain links TRBV2 to TRBJ1-5; D is perhaps TRBD1 (5 bases). Per germline, CDR1 SNHLY and CDR2 FYNNEI. Trimming took off 6 bases at V and 7 bases at J, with 13 bases between the two ends. The CDR3 extends over 13 amino acids. CDR3 bases: TGTGCCAGCAGACAGGACGGGAACCAGCCCCAGCATTTT. Translation gives CASRQDGNQPQHF.

In its sample, this clonotype was seen many times. V is TRBV5-4 and J is TRBJ1-5; D not resolved. Trimming left V 1 base short and J 0 bases short, with 11 bases between. The CDR3 runs 16 residues. Germline V gene lookup returns CDR1 SGHNT and CDR2 YYREEE (reference sequence). CDR3 sequence: CASSLHGVNSNQPQHF. CDR3 coding DNA: TGTGCCAGCAGCTTGCACGGAGTTAATAGCAATCAGCCCCAGCATTTT.

The table lists this clonotype with many counts. The J gene is TRBJ1-5, the V gene TRBV19; D perhaps matches TRBD1 (5 bases). V shed 6 bases and J shed 0 bases, with 18 bases lying between them. The CDR3 loop spans 17 amino acids. Germline V gene sequence: CDR1 LNHDA, CDR2 SQIVND (reference sequence). Written as DNA, the CDR3 is TGTGCCAGTAGCCTTTCCTTAGACAGCACTAGCAATCAGCCCCAGCATTTT. This codes for CASSLSLDSTSNQPQHF.

Ten or more counts support this clonotype. This sequence joins TRBV7-2 and TRBJ2-3; TRBD2 aligns across 10 bases. Germline V gene sequence: CDR1 SGHTA, CDR2 FQGNSA. The CDR3 has 18 amino acids. V shed 3 bases and J 3 bases; nucleotides not matched to a gene: 12. As DNA, the CDR3 is TGTGCCAGCAGCTTCCGGCTAGCGGGGGCGGTAGCGACAGATACGCAGTATTTT. It yields the protein CASSFRLAGAVATDTQYF. Combining the CDR3 with reference TRBV7-2 and TRBJ2-3 gives the whole variable domain GAGVSQSPSNKVTEKGKDVELRCDPISGHTALYWYRQSLGQGLEFLIYFQGNSAPDKSGLPSDRFSAERTGGSVSTLTIQRTQQEDSAVYLCASSFRLAGAVATDTQYFGPGTRLTVL.

Relative to its sample, this clonotype is medium-sized. The chain employs TRBV11-2 and TRBJ2-1; D may be TRBD1 (5 bases). Germline V CDR1 and CDR2: SGHAT, FQNNGV. This CDR3 is 19 amino acids long. Trimming pared 6 bases from V and 5 bases from J, leaving 29 bases between. DNA of the CDR3: TGTGCCAGCAGGGGTTCTGGGCAGGGTGGCCCTTCTTGGAACAATGAGCAGTTCTTC. It yields the protein CASRGSGQGGPSWNNEQFF.

This chain uses TRBV20-1 with TRBJ2-7; a weak D match, TRBD2 (5 bases). V gave up 6 bases and J gave up 5 bases, with 17 bases separating them. Per the germline V gene, CDR1 is DFQATT and CDR2 is SNEGSKA (reference sequence). This CDR3 spans 13 amino acids. CDR3 bases: TGCAGTGCCCCCCGGCTAGCAGGCCACGAGCAGTACTTC. Translation gives CSAPRLAGHEQYF.

The V gene is TRBV4-1, the J gene TRBJ1-2; D unclear. The V end lost 0 bases, the J end lost 1 base, and 6 bases lay between the germline ends. Looked up from germline, CDR1 is MGHRA and CDR2 is YSYEKL. The CDR3 is made up of 14 amino acids. CDR3 protein: CASSQDGDNYGYTF. In DNA, the CDR3 is TGCGCCAGCAGCCAAGATGGCGATAACTATGGCTACACCTTC.

The sample holds many counts of this clonotype. The chain is built from TRBV14 and TRBJ2-7; no reliable D call. This CDR3 comprises 14 residues. Germline loops: CDR1 SGHDN, CDR2 FVKESK. Trimming pared 0 bases from V and 1 base from J, leaving 7 bases between. CDR3 protein: CASSQDQMSYEQYF. The CDR3 nucleotides are TGTGCCAGCAGCCAAGACCAGATGTCCTACGAGCAGTACTTC.

This clonotype was detected ten times or more. The V gene is TRBV7-2, the J gene TRBJ2-7; D remains unclear. CDR3 size: 11 residues. Per the germline V gene, CDR1 is SGHTA and CDR2 is FQGNSA. With 5 bases removed from V and 6 bases from J, the gap between germline ends came to 8 bases. CDR3 nucleotides: TGTGCCAGCAGCCAATTTGGCGAGCAGTACTTC. This sequence encodes CASSQFGEQYF.

The chain employs TRBV28 and TRBJ1-2; TRBD1 agrees at 7 bases. After removal of 6 bases from V and 6 bases from J, the junction contained 13 bases not matched to a gene. This CDR3 has 15 amino acids. Germline V gene sequence: CDR1 MDHEN, CDR2 SYDVKM. The DNA for the CDR3 is TGTGCCAGCAGAATATCGGGACAGCTTACAGATGGCTACACCTTC. Translated: CASRISGQLTDGYTF.

This clonotype was found a few times. The chain joins TRBV28 to TRBJ1-3; 7 positions match TRBD1. The CDR3 extends over 16 amino acids. The trim removed 8 bases at V and 0 bases at J, leaving 10 bases unmatched. Per the germline V gene, CDR1 is MDHEN and CDR2 is SYDVKM. The CDR3 DNA reads as TGTGCCAGCCGTCCCGGGACAGTTCTCTCTGGAAACACCATATATTTT. Translating it yields CASRPGTVLSGNTIYF.

The rearrangement joins TRBV28 to TRBJ2-6; D unresolved. The V end was cut by 2 bases, the J end by 2 bases, with 10 bases between. Germline CDR1 and CDR2: MDHEN and SYDVKM. This CDR3 has 16 residues. As DNA, the CDR3 is TGTGCCAGCAGTTTAGCGAGAGCGACTGGGGCCAACGTCCTGACTTTC. Translating gives CASSLARATGANVLTF.

The chain recombines TRBV20-1 with TRBJ2-7; D possibly uses TRBD1 or TRBD2 (7 bases each). Germline values: CDR1 DFQATT, CDR2 SNEGSKA (reference sequence). The CDR3 length is 15 residues. V lost 6 bases to trimming and J lost 1 base, with 19 bases between them. CDR3: CSAGGGDSGSYEQYF. Written as DNA, the CDR3 is TGCAGTGCCGGGGGAGGGGACAGTGGATCCTACGAGCAGTACTTC.

This clonotype was observed many times. The chain links TRBV7-3 to TRBJ2-1; no definite D call. The CDR3 totals 13 residues. Trimming shortened V by 2 bases and J by 2 bases, and 4 bases separated the two germline ends. CDR1 is SGHTA and CDR2 is FQGTGA in the germline V gene. DNA for the CDR3: TGTGCCAGCAGCTTAGACGCCTACAATGAGCAGTTCTTC. Its translation is CASSLDAYNEQFF.

This clonotype was seen ten or more times. The chain carries TRBV28 and TRBJ2-7; the D is unclear. V was shortened by 8 bases and J by 1 base, with 9 bases between the two germline ends. The CDR3 loop spans 12 amino acids. Germline CDR1 and CDR2: MDHEN and SYDVKM. CDR3 nucleotide sequence: TGTGCCAGCGCCTGGGGATCCTACGAGCAGTACTTC. This encodes CASAWGSYEQYF.

This clonotype was seen a few times. The chain carries TRBV3-1 and TRBJ1-4, with D hard to call. This CDR3 has 17 amino acids. V dropped 3 bases and J dropped 8 bases, with 22 bases sitting between them. Germline V gives CDR1 LGHDT, CDR2 YNNKEL (reference sequence). The DNA for the CDR3 is TGTGCCAGCAGCCATTACTCTCGGGATAAGGTTGGAGAAAAACTGTTTTTT. Its protein is CASSHYSRDKVGEKLFF.

The table lists this clonotype with many counts. This chain uses TRBV6-2 or TRBV6-3 with TRBJ2-7; 10 bases fit TRBD2. Unmatched junction bases numbered 10, after V lost 8 bases and J lost 3 bases. Germline V lookup: CDR1 MNHEY, CDR2 SVGEGT. This CDR3 has 15 amino acids. Here the CDR3 DNA reads TGTGCCAGCGCGCGAGGACTAGCGGCGAGCTACGAGCAGTACTTC. This translates into CASARGLAASYEQYF.

V gene TRBV24-1 combines with J gene TRBJ2-1; D is perhaps TRBD1 (6 bases). V lost 3 bases and J lost 8, with 19 bases in between. The CDR3 loop spans 16 amino acids. Per the germline V gene, CDR1 is KGHDR and CDR2 is SFDVKD. This CDR3 is CATSDGRGLGIYEQFF. As DNA, the CDR3 is TGTGCCACCAGTGATGGCAGGGGTTTGGGTATCTATGAGCAGTTCTTC.

This clonotype was picked up many times. V is TRBV6-2 or TRBV6-3 and J is TRBJ1-1; D unclear. The CDR3 has 17 residues. Looked up from germline, CDR1 is MNHEY and CDR2 is SVGEGT. V was pared by 6 bases and J by 5 bases, with 25 bases between. DNA of the CDR3: TGTGCCAGCAGCCAAAGGGTCAGCCGGCCAATTTCGACTGAAGCTTTCTTT. This translates into CASSQRVSRPISTEAFF.

V usage is TRBV5-5 and J usage is TRBJ1-1, with D uncertain. This CDR3 comprises 14 residues. In germline, CDR1 is SGHKS, CDR2 YYEKEE (reference sequence). With 0 bases removed from V and 11 bases from J, the gap between germline ends came to 17 bases. The DNA for the CDR3 is TGTGCCAGCAGCTTGGATGGACTCTGGGGTGGGGCTTTCTTT. Translated: CASSLDGLWGGAFF.

This clonotype has a count of ten or more. The rearrangement uses TRBV7-2 and TRBJ2-3, with D possibly TRBD2 on 5 matching bases. V shed 1 base and J shed 0 bases, with 11 bases lying between them. This CDR3 comprises 16 residues. In germline, CDR1 is SGHTA, CDR2 FQGNSA. CDR3 sequence reads: CASSLGASLSTDTQYF. The DNA for the CDR3 is TGTGCCAGCAGCTTAGGGGCTAGCCTTAGCACAGATACGCAGTATTTT.

This clonotype was picked up many times. The gene calls are TRBV13 and TRBJ2-5; 8 bases align to TRBD2. The germline gives CDR1 PRHDT, CDR2 FYEKMQ (reference sequence). Trimming removed 8 bases from V and 0 bases from J; junction bases left unmatched: 5. This CDR3 region has 14 residues. CDR3: CASGRRGDQETQYF. The CDR3 region has the DNA TGTGCCAGCGGACGGCGGGGGGACCAAGAGACCCAGTACTTC.

Many counts were recorded for this clonotype. The chain joins TRBV28 to TRBJ2-4; a possible D gene is TRBD2 (5 bases). Germline V gives CDR1 MDHEN, CDR2 SYDVKM. V was cut by 5 bases and J by 7 bases, with 18 bases left in between. The CDR3 contains 15 residues. The CDR3 DNA sequence: TGTGCCAGCAGTGGATACGACTCGAGAGGGAACATTCAGTACTTC. Translating gives CASSGYDSRGNIQYF.